Listed below are T cell receptor beta chains from one sample, sequenced in a study of blood T cell repertoires in COVID-19. Method: immunoSEQ multiplex PCR; TCRdb's copy keeps in-frame clones and lacks some. In the table there are approximately 88,000 clones, about 83% of which are singletons. Sequencing input: peripheral blood. The receptors come from a woman in her sixties or seventies with acute or convalescent COVID-19. The CDR3 runs from the conserved cysteine through the conserved F or W. The D gene is left open where the match is weak. Size is stated for part of the rows, as once, few or many counts, or as a class when the clone is expanded.

length	size	J	D	V	CDR3	DNA
15	.	TRBJ2-3	TRBD2	TRBV7-2	CASSLGLAATDTQYF	TGTGCCAGCAGCTTAGGACTAGCGGCAACAGATACGCAGTATTTT
13	few	TRBJ1-5	.	TRBV19	CASSLRGNQPQHF	TGTGCCAGTAGTCTCAGGGGCAATCAGCCCCAGCATTTT
19	.	TRBJ2-3	TRBD1	TRBV5-4	CASSSPPGAGQGSTDTQYF	TGTGCCAGCAGCTCACCTCCGGGGGCCGGACAGGGGAGCACAGATACGCAGTATTTT
16	.	TRBJ2-3	.	TRBV9	CASSPPGDLLTDTQYF	TGTGCCAGCAGCCCCCCGGGGGACCTACTCACAGATACGCAGTATTTT
15	.	TRBJ2-5	TRBD2	TRBV3-1/TRBV3-2	CASSRSGGPGETQYF	TGTGCCAGCAGCCGTAGCGGGGGCCCTGGAGAGACCCAGTACTTC
15	.	TRBJ1-2	TRBD1	TRBV3-1/TRBV3-2	CASSQLRQGGDGYTF	TGTGCCAGCAGCCAACTCAGACAGGGAGGCGATGGCTACACCTTC
14	.	TRBJ1-3	TRBD1	TRBV10-2	CASSRGLDGNTIYF	TGCGCCAGCAGTAGGGGGCTTGATGGAAACACCATATATTTT
13	.	TRBJ2-5	.	TRBV7-2	CASIQGGGETQYF	TGTGCCAGCATCCAAGGGGGGGGAGAGACCCAGTACTTC
15	.	TRBJ2-5	.	TRBV7-2	CASSRGLGLGETQYF	TGTGCCAGCAGTCGAGGACTGGGTTTGGGAGAGACCCAGTACTTC
18	.	TRBJ2-6	TRBD1	TRBV7-9	CASSGRGGQIGGANVLTF	TGTGCCAGCAGCGGTCGAGGGGGACAGATAGGTGGGGCCAACGTCCTGACTTTC
15	once	TRBJ2-2	TRBD1	TRBV30	CAWEPGQGYTGELFF	TGTGCCTGGGAACCGGGACAGGGGTACACCGGGGAGCTGTTTTTT
18	once	TRBJ2-1	TRBD2	TRBV18	CASSTGTSGRGGHDEQFF	TGTGCCAGCTCAACCGGGACTAGCGGGAGGGGCGGACACGATGAGCAGTTCTTC
15	.	TRBJ1-1	TRBD1	TRBV10-2	CASSESGTGATEAFF	TGCGCCAGCAGTGAGTCGGGGACAGGTGCGACTGAAGCTTTCTTT
13	.	TRBJ1-1	TRBD1	TRBV6-6	CASSQGGYTEAFF	TGTGCCAGCAGCCAGGGGGGTTACACTGAAGCTTTCTTT
16	.	TRBJ2-2	TRBD2	TRBV11-2	CASAPKEAGGPGELFF	TGTGCCAGCGCCCCCAAGGAAGCGGGAGGGCCCGGGGAGCTGTTTTTT
18	.	TRBJ1-4	.	TRBV4-1	CASSQVEASSTTNEKLFF	TGCGCCAGCAGCCAAGTGGAGGCCAGCAGCACAACTAATGAAAAACTGTTTTTT
13	.	TRBJ2-1	.	TRBV15	CATSTLTENEQFF	TGTGCCACCAGCACCCTGACAGAAAATGAGCAGTTCTTC
15	few	TRBJ2-5	TRBD2	TRBV20-1	CSASGTAGTSGTHYF	TGCAGTGCTAGTGGGACGGCCGGGACTAGCGGCACTCACTACTTC
13	few	TRBJ2-1	.	TRBV11-2	CASSLGLNNEQFF	TGTGCCAGCAGCTTAGGACTCAACAATGAGCAGTTCTTC
17	once	TRBJ2-5	TRBD2	TRBV11-3	CASSLESLAGGPQTQYF	TGTGCCAGCAGCTTAGAAAGCTTAGCGGGAGGGCCACAGACCCAGTACTTC
13	.	TRBJ1-6	.	TRBV9	CASSVVDDSPLHF	TGTGCCAGCAGCGTAGTAGATGATTCACCCCTCCACTTT
15	.	TRBJ2-2	TRBD1	TRBV3-1/TRBV3-2	CASSQEGQGLGELFF	TGTGCCAGCAGCCAAGAAGGACAGGGGCTCGGGGAGCTGTTTTTT
17	.	TRBJ2-1	.	TRBV18	CASSPPETGGFYNEQFF	TGTGCCAGCTCACCACCGGAAACAGGTGGTTTCTACAATGAGCAGTTCTTC
14	.	TRBJ1-2	TRBD1	TRBV7-9	CASSLGQDLYGYTF	TGTGCCAGCAGCCTGGGACAGGACCTCTATGGCTACACCTTC
13	.	TRBJ2-3	.	TRBV10-1	CASSEWRTDTQYF	TGCGCCAGCAGTGAGTGGAGAACAGATACGCAGTATTTT
19	.	TRBJ1-2	.	TRBV4-1	CASSQGVIPGPHRAGGYTF	TGCGCCAGCAGCCAGGGAGTCATTCCAGGTCCCCACCGGGCAGGTGGCTACACCTTC
13	.	TRBJ1-2	.	TRBV24-1	CATSVASNYGYTF	TGTGCCACCAGTGTAGCCTCTAACTATGGCTACACCTTC
15	.	TRBJ1-1	TRBD1	TRBV5-1	CASSSGQGSNTEAFF	TGCGCCAGCAGCTCGGGACAGGGATCGAACACTGAAGCTTTCTTT
13	.	TRBJ2-5	TRBD2	TRBV2	CASTTGLEGTQYF	TGTGCCAGCACTACGGGACTAGAAGGGACCCAGTACTTC
20	.	TRBJ2-2	TRBD2	TRBV9	CASSVARLAGVIWNTGELFF	TGTGCCAGCAGCGTAGCTCGGCTAGCGGGAGTTATCTGGAACACCGGGGAGCTGTTTTTT
13	.	TRBJ1-5	TRBD1	TRBV5-1	CASSETGDQPQHF	TGCGCCAGCAGCGAGACAGGGGATCAGCCCCAGCATTTT
18	.	TRBJ1-5	.	TRBV7-8	CASSLAVLTGPWLQPQHF	TGTGCCAGCAGCTTAGCGGTCTTAACAGGGCCTTGGCTCCAGCCCCAGCATTTT
15	.	TRBJ1-4	TRBD1	TRBV4-1	CASSQDDGQGRKLFF	TGCGCCAGCAGCCAAGATGACGGACAGGGACGAAAACTGTTTTTT
14	.	TRBJ2-3	TRBD1	TRBV20-1	CSASDRGPTDTQYF	TGCAGTGCTAGTGACAGGGGGCCAACAGATACGCAGTATTTT
16	.	TRBJ1-3	.	TRBV5-1	CASSRDTTYSGNTIYF	TGCGCCAGCAGCAGGGACACCACCTACTCTGGAAACACCATATATTTT
17	.	TRBJ2-5	TRBD2	TRBV3-1/TRBV3-2	CASSQGTSGGWGETQYF	TGTGCCAGCAGCCAAGGGACTAGCGGGGGGTGGGGAGAGACCCAGTACTTC
11	.	TRBJ2-1	.	TRBV6-5	CASSAGYEQFF	TGTGCCAGCAGCGCAGGGTATGAGCAGTTCTTC
13	.	TRBJ1-2	TRBD1	TRBV27	CASSLDRDYGYTF	TGTGCCAGCAGTCTGGACAGGGACTATGGCTACACCTTC
14	.	TRBJ1-5	.	TRBV19	CASTSPYSNQPQHF	TGTGCCAGTACCAGTCCGTATAGCAATCAGCCCCAGCATTTT
17	.	TRBJ2-5	TRBD2	TRBV3-1/TRBV3-2	CASSLWLAGGPGETQYF	TGTGCCAGCAGTTTGTGGCTAGCGGGGGGGCCAGGGGAGACCCAGTACTTC
14	.	TRBJ1-4	.	TRBV30	CAWSLGAGNEKLFF	TGTGCCTGGAGTCTGGGGGCGGGTAATGAAAAACTGTTTTTT
15	once	TRBJ1-4	.	TRBV12-2	CASRSPGQENEKLFF	TGTGCAAGTCGCTCACCGGGACAGGAAAATGAAAAACTGTTTTTT
15	.	TRBJ2-1	.	TRBV5-1	CASSLVQGGYNEQFF	TGCGCCAGCAGCTTGGTCCAGGGGGGCTACAATGAGCAGTTCTTC
15	.	TRBJ1-4	.	TRBV5-6	CASSLKRTAGEKLFF	TGTGCCAGCAGCCTAAAGAGGACAGCCGGTGAAAAACTGTTTTTT
17	.	TRBJ2-2	TRBD2	TRBV19	CASSFTSGAINTGELFF	TGTGCCAGTAGTTTCACTAGCGGGGCGATAAACACCGGGGAGCTGTTTTTT